This TCR beta chain was retrieved from a study of a mutant IDH1 vaccine in newly diagnosed glioma. The time point here: week 35, safety follow-up. The content of each vaccine dose was 300 ug of mutant IDH1 20-mer peptide, and topical imiquimod accompanied it. Germline CDR1 and CDR2: GTSNPN and SVGIG (reference sequence). Trimming took 0 bases from V and 4 from J, leaving 4 bases between them. The CDR3 extends over 11 amino acids. On this clone: Its antigen is still unknown.

Using immunoSEQ multiplex PCR, the repertoire was profiled, and TCRdb retains in-frame clones only, with some absent. Of roughly 68,000 clones listed, roughly 71% are singletons. Sequencing was performed on PBMCs, taken from a glioma patient whose treatment included an IDH1 peptide vaccine. The V and J genes are TRBV30 and TRBJ2-7; D is unresolved. The source of this sequence is a man aged 45-65 years with glioma. The CDR3 bases are TGTGCCTGGAGTGTACGGTACGAGCAGTACTTC. Protein sequence: CAWSVRYEQYF. The complete variable domain, with remaining parts taken from reference TRBV30 and TRBJ2-7, reads SQTIHQWPATLVQPVGSPLSLECTVEGTSNPNLYWYRQAAGRGLQLLFYSVGIGQISSEVPQNLSASRPQDRQFILSSKKLLLSDSGFYLCAWSVRYEQYFGPGTRLTVT.